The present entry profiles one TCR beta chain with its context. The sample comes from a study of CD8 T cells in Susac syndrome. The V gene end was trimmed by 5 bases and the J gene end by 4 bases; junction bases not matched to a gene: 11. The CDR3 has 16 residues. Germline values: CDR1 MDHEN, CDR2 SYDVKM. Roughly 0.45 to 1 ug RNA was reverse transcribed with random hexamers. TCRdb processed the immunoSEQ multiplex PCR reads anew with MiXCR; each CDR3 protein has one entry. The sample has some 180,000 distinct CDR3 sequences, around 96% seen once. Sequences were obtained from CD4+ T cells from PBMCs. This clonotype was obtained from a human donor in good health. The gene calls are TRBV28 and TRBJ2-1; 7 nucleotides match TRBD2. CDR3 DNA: TGTGCCAGCAGTAATAGTGGGAGGGCCAAGTACAATGAGCAGTTCTTC. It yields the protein CASSNSGRAKYNEQFF.